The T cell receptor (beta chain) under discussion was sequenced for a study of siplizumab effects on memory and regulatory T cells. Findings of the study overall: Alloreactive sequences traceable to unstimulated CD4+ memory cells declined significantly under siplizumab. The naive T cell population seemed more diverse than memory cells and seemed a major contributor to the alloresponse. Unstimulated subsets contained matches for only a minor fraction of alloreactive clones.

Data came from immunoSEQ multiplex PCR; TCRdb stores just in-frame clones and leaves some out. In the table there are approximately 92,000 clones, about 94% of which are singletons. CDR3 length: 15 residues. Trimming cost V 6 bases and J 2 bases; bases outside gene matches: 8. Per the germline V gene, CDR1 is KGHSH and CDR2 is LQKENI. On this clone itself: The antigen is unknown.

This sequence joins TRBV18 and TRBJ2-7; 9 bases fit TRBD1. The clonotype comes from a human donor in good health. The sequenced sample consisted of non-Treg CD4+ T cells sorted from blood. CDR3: CASSPPTGGTYEQYF. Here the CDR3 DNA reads TGTGCCAGCTCCCCTCCGACAGGGGGTACCTACGAGCAGTACTTC.